These 8 T cell receptor beta chains were all obtained from the same sample, sequenced in a study of identical twins. In TCRdb, the 5' RACE reads were re-called with MiXCR into one record per CDR3 protein. The sample has roughly 720,000 distinct CDR3 sequences, 18% seen once. These data were also reused for a study on T cells expressing NK-cell markers.

Input material: PBMCs. The receptors originated from a woman aged 18-30 years in good health.

This chain joins TRBV7-3 and TRBJ2-3; perhaps TRBD2 as D (6 bases). The V end lost 8 bases, the J end lost 4 bases, and 13 bases lay between the germline ends. There are 13 residues in the CDR3. Germline V lookup: CDR1 SGHTA, CDR2 FQGTGA. The CDR3 coding sequence is TGTGCCAGCCGCGGAGGGGATTCAGATACGCAGTATTTT. This gives the protein CASRGGDSDTQYF. The complete variable domain, with remaining parts taken from reference TRBV7-3 and TRBJ2-3, reads GAGVSQTPSNKVTEKGKYVELRCDPISGHTALYWYRQSLGQGPEFLIYFQGTGAADDSGLPNDRFFAVRPEGSVSTLKIQRTERGDSAVYLCASRGGDSDTQYFGPGTRLTVL.

Many counts were recorded for this clonotype. The V and J genes are TRBV20-1 and TRBJ2-3, with 8 bases matching TRBD2. CDR3 length: 15 residues. V lost 3 bases to trimming and J lost 0 bases; unmatched junction nucleotides: 5. Germline V gene data show CDR1 as DFQATT and CDR2 as SNEGSKA (reference sequence). The CDR3 here is CSASGSGTSTDTQYF. DNA for the CDR3: TGCAGTGCTAGTGGTAGCGGGACTAGCACAGATACGCAGTATTTT.

The chain uses TRBV5-1 and TRBJ2-1; TRBD2 aligns across 7 bases. Per germline, CDR1 SGHRS and CDR2 YFSETQ. The length of the CDR3 is 16 residues. Unmatched junction bases numbered 5, after V lost 2 bases and J lost 0 bases. The chain's CDR3 is CASSLLATTSYNEQFF. In DNA form, the CDR3 reads TGCGCCAGCAGCTTACTAGCGACAACCTCCTACAATGAGCAGTTCTTC.

For the CDR3, the DNA is TGCAGTGCTGGGATGAGCTCTGGGGCCAACGTCCTGACTTTC. Amino acid sequence: CSAGMSSGANVLTF. The chain carries TRBV20-1 and TRBJ2-6; D remains ambiguous. Trimming removed 5 bases from V and 0 bases from J, with 8 bases in between. Germline V CDR1 and CDR2: DFQATT, SNEGSKA (reference sequence). This CDR3 has 14 residues.

This clonotype was recorded at least ten times. For the CDR3, the DNA is TGCAGTGCTTTTGACTTTACTAGCACAGATACGCAGTATTTT. Residues: CSAFDFTSTDTQYF. This rearrangement joins TRBV20-1 to TRBJ2-3; D gene ambiguous. Looked up from germline, CDR1 is DFQATT and CDR2 is SNEGSKA (reference sequence). The germline V and J ends were trimmed by 5 bases and 0 bases, with 12 bases remaining between them. The length of the CDR3 is 14 residues.

This clonotype was detected a few times. The chain recombines TRBV6-1 with TRBJ2-7; tentative D call: TRBD1 (7 bases). Looked up from germline, CDR1 is MNHNS and CDR2 is SASEGT. This CDR3 is 13 amino acids long. V was pared by 7 bases and J by 4 bases, with 14 bases between. CDR3 amino acids: CASIGGTAYEQYF. In nucleotides, the CDR3 is TGTGCCAGCATTGGAGGGACAGCGTACGAGCAGTACTTC.

This clonotype has a handful of counts. V is TRBV12-3 or TRBV12-4 and J is TRBJ2-3, with D tentatively TRBD1 (5 bases). V was pared by 2 bases and J by 0 bases, with 12 bases between. This CDR3 is built from 16 residues. The CDR3 coding sequence is TGTGCCAGCAGTTTACAGGGATACGGGAGCACAGATACGCAGTATTTT. Amino acid sequence: CASSLQGYGSTDTQYF.

The chain links TRBV29-1 to TRBJ2-1; TRBD1 matches 8 bases. The trim removed 7 bases at V and 7 bases at J, leaving 12 bases unmatched. The CDR3 sequence is 14 residues long. Germline loops: CDR1 SQVTM, CDR2 ANQGSEA. CDR3 in amino acids: CSGEGQGARNEQFF. CDR3 DNA: TGCAGCGGGGAAGGGCAGGGGGCGAGGAATGAGCAGTTCTTC.